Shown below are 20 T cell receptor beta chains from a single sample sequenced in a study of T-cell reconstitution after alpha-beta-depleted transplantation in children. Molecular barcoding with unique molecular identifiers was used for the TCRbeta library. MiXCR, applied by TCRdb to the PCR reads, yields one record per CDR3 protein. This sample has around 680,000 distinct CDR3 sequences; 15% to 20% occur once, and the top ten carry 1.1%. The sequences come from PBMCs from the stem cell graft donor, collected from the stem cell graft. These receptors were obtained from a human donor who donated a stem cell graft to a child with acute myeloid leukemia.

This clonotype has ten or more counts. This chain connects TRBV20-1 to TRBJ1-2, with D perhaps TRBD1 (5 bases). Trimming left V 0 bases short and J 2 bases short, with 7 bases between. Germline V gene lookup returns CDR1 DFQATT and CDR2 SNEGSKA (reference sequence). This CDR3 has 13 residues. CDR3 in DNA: TGCAGTGCTAGAGAGGCAGGGAACTATGGCTACACCTTC. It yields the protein CSAREAGNYGYTF.

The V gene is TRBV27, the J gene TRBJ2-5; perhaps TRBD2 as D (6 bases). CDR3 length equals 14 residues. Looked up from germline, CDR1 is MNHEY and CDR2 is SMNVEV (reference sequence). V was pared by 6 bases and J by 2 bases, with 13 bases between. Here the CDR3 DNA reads TGTGCCAGCAGGCCGTCGGGGGAACAAGAGACCCAGTACTTC. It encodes CASRPSGEQETQYF.

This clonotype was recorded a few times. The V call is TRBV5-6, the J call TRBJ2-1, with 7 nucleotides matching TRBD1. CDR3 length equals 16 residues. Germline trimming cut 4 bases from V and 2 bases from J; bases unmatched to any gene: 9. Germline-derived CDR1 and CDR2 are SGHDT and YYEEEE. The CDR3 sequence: CASSLSLTGTYNEQFF. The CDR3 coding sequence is TGTGCCAGCAGCCTCTCCCTGACAGGGACCTACAATGAGCAGTTCTTC.

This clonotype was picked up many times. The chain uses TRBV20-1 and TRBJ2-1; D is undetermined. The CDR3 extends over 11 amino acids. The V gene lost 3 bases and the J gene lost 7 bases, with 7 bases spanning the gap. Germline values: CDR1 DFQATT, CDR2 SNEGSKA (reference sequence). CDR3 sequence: CSARSANEQFF. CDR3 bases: TGCAGTGCTAGGAGCGCTAATGAGCAGTTCTTC.

CDR3 loop: CASSLGMGTDTQYF. In nucleotides, the CDR3 is TGTGCCAGCAGCCTGGGGATGGGCACAGATACGCAGTATTTT. The chain recombines TRBV27 with TRBJ2-3; D is uncertain. Germline CDR1 and CDR2: MNHEY and SMNVEV (reference sequence). The CDR3 is 14 amino acids. V was clipped by 6 bases and J by 1 base, with 11 bases between them.

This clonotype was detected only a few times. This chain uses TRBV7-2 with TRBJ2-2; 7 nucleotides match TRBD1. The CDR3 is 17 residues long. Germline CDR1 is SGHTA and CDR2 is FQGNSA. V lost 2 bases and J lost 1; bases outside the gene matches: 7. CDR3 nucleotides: TGTGCCAGCAGCTTATCTAGGGGGCAGGGGAACACCGGGGAGCTGTTTTTT. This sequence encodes CASSLSRGQGNTGELFF. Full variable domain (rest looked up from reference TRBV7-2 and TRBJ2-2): GAGVSQSPSNKVTEKGKDVELRCDPISGHTALYWYRQSLGQGLEFLIYFQGNSAPDKSGLPSDRFSAERTGGSVSTLTIQRTQQEDSAVYLCASSLSRGQGNTGELFFGEGSRLTVL.

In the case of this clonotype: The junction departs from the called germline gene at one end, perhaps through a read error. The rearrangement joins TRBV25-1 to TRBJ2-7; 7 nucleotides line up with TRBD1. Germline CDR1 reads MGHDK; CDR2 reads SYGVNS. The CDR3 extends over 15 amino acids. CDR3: CASSETGLIEYDQYF. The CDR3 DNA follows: TGTGCCAGCAGTGAGACAGGGTTAATTGAATACGACCAGTACTTC.

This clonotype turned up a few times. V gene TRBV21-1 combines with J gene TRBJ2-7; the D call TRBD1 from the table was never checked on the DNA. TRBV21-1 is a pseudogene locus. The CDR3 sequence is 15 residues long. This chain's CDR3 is CASIEGGQGSNEQYF. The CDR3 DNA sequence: TGTGCCAGCATCGAGGGGGGACAGGGGTCCAACGAGCAGTACTTC.

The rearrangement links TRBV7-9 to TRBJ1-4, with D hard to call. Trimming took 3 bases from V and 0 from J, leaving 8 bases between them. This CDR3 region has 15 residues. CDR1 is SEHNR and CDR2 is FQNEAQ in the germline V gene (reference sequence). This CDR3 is CASSLFQATNEKLFF. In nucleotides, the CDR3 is TGTGCCAGCAGCTTGTTCCAGGCAACTAATGAAAAACTGTTTTTT.

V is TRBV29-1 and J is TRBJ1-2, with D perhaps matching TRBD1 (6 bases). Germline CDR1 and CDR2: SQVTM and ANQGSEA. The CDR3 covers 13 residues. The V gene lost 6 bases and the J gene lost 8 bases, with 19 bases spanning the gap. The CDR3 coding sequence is TGCAGCGTGGACGTTCCGGGACAAGCGGGCTACACCTTC. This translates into CSVDVPGQAGYTF.

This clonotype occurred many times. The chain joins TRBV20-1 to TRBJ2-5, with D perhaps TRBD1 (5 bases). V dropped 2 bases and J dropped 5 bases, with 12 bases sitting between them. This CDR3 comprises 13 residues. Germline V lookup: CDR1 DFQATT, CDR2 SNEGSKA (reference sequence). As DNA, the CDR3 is TGCAGTGCTAGAAGGGGCCTGGGGGAGACCCAGTACTTC. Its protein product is CSARRGLGETQYF.

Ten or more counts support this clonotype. The CDR3 protein is CATRGGTAKETQYF. The CDR3 DNA is TGTGCCACCAGAGGGGGGACGGCGAAAGAGACCCAGTACTTC. The chain couples TRBV10-3 to TRBJ2-5; D is perhaps TRBD1 or TRBD2 (6 bases each). CDR1 and CDR2 from the germline V gene are ENHRY and SYGVKD. This CDR3 region has 14 residues. The V and J ends lost 10 bases and 3 bases respectively, with 18 bases between them.

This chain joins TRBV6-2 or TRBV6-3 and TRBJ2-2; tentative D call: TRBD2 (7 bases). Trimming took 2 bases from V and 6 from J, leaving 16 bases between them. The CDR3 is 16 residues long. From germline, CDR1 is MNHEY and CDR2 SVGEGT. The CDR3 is CASSYGVGGPAGELFF. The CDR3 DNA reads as TGTGCCAGCAGTTACGGGGTGGGGGGGCCCGCCGGGGAGCTGTTTTTT.

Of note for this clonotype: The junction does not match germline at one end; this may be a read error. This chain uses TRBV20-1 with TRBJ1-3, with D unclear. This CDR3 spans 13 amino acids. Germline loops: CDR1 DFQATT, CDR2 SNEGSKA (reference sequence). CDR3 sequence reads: CRARERVENTIYF. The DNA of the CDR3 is TGCAGGGCTAGAGAGAGGGTGGAAAACACCATATATTTT.

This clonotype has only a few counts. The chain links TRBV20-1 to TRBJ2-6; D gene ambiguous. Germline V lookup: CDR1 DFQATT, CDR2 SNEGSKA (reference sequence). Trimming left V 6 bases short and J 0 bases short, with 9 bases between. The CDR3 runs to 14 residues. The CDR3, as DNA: TGCAGTGCCCTTCCCAGCTCTGGGGCCAACGTCCTGACTTTC. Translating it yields CSALPSSGANVLTF.

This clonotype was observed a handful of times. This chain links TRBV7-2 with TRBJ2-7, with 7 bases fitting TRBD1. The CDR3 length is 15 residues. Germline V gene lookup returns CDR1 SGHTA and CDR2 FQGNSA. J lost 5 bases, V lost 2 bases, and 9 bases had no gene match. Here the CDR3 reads CASSLMPTGPNEQYF. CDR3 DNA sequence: TGTGCCAGCAGCTTAATGCCGACAGGGCCCAACGAGCAGTACTTC.

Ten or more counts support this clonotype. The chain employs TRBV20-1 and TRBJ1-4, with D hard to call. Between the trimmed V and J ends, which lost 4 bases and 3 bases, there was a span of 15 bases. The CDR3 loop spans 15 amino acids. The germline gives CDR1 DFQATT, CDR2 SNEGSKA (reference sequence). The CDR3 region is CSAISGEVANEKLFF. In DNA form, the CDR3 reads TGCAGTGCTATATCCGGGGAGGTCGCTAATGAAAAACTGTTTTTT.

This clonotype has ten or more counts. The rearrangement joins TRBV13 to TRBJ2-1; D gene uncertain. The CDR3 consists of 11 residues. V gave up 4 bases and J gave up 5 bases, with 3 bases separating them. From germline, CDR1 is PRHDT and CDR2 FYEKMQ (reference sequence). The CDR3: CASSSDNEQFF. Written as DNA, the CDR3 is TGTGCCAGCAGCTCGGACAATGAGCAGTTCTTC.

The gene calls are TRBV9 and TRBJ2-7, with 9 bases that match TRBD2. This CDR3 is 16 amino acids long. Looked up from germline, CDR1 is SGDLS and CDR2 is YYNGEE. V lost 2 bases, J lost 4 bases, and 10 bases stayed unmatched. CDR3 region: CASSVQSSGVLYEQYF. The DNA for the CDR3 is TGTGCCAGCAGCGTTCAGTCTAGCGGGGTTCTTTACGAGCAGTACTTC.

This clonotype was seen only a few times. This chain's CDR3 is CASKRDIYTGELFF. The CDR3 DNA sequence: TGTGCCAGCAAAAGGGACATATACACCGGGGAGCTGTTTTTT. The chain is built from TRBV12-3 or TRBV12-4 and TRBJ2-2, with D maybe TRBD1 (6 bases). V shed 7 bases and J shed 3 bases, with 12 bases lying between them. The CDR3 loop spans 14 amino acids.